This T cell receptor (beta chain) stems from a study of T-cell reconstitution after alpha-beta-depleted transplantation in children. V lost 1 base, J lost 3 bases, and 10 bases lay in between. The CDR3 spans 14 residues. Unique molecular identifiers were used in preparing the TCRbeta library. TCRdb recomputed calls from the PCR reads with MiXCR, one row per CDR3 protein. In the table there are approximately 350,000 distinct CDR3 sequences, more than 10% of which are singletons. The receptor's source is a human donor who donated a stem cell graft to a child with Fanconi anemia. The chain links TRBV12-3 or TRBV12-4 to TRBJ2-7; perhaps TRBD2 as D (6 bases). The sequences come from PBMCs, collected from the stem cell graft. The CDR3 sequence is CASSLGDLGYEQYF. The CDR3 coding sequence is TGTGCCAGCAGTTTAGGGGACTTGGGCTACGAGCAGTACTTC.